This is a list of T cell receptor beta chains from one sample in a study of blood T cell repertoires in COVID-19. Sequencing used immunoSEQ multiplex PCR; TCRdb keeps in-frame clones, though not all of them. There are about 250,000 clones in the sample; about 85% occur only once, and 3% lies in the top ten. Material: PBMCs or T cells enriched from blood (not recorded which). The source is a woman in her forties or fifties who had recovered from COVID-19. Each CDR3 is given with its conserved first and last residue. A D gene is named only where the DNA matches it firmly. Rows give clone size only sometimes, using once, few, many, or a class for an expanded clone.

J gene | V gene | D gene | clone size | CDR3 DNA | CDR3 protein
TRBJ2-1 | TRBV7-9 | TRBD1 | once | TGTGCCAGCAGCACCTGGGACAGCCGGGATAGTGAGCAGTTCTTC | CASSTWDSRDSEQFF
TRBJ1-4 | TRBV9 | . | . | TGTGCCAGCAGCCTTAACCCGGGATCGACTGAAAAACTGTTTTTT | CASSLNPGSTEKLFF
TRBJ2-6 | TRBV7-2 | . | . | TGTGCCAGCAGCTTAGATAGAGCTGGGGCCAACGTCCTGACTTTC | CASSLDRAGANVLTF
TRBJ2-4 | TRBV3-1/TRBV3-2 | TRBD1 | . | TGTGCCAGCAGCCCCCGGGACAGGGGAAACATTCAGTACTTC | CASSPRDRGNIQYF
TRBJ2-1 | TRBV30 | TRBD2 | few | TGTGCCTGGAGCCGGGGACTAGCGGGAGACAATGAGCAGTTCTTC | CAWSRGLAGDNEQFF
TRBJ2-7 | TRBV6-5 | . | . | TGTGCCAGCAGCCACAGCAGGGGGGTCTACGAGCAGTACTTC | CASSHSRGVYEQYF
TRBJ1-6 | TRBV4-3 | TRBD1 | . | TGCGCCAGCAGCCCAGGACAGGGGGTTTCACCCCTCCACTTT | CASSPGQGVSPLHF
TRBJ2-7 | TRBV4-3 | TRBD2 | . | TGCGCCAGCAGCCAAGGGCCCTATGGGCGGGAGTTCGACGAGCAGTACTTC | CASSQGPYGREFDEQYF
TRBJ2-1 | TRBV5-1 | TRBD2 | . | TGCGCCAGCAGCTTGGGGGTCCGGACTAGCGGGAGGAATGAGCAGTTCTTC | CASSLGVRTSGRNEQFF
TRBJ2-2 | TRBV5-6 | . | . | TGTGCCAGCAGCTTAAGACAGGTTAACACCGGGGAGCTGTTTTTT | CASSLRQVNTGELFF
TRBJ2-7 | TRBV6-2/TRBV6-3 | . | few | TGTGCCAGCAGTTACGGCGACAGGTTGGGTCAATACGAGCAGTACTTC | CASSYGDRLGQYEQYF
TRBJ2-7 | TRBV7-2 | TRBD2 | few | TGTGCCAGCAGCGCCACTAGCGGCGACTACGAGCAGTACTTC | CASSATSGDYEQYF
TRBJ1-2 | TRBV30 | . | . | TGTGCCTGGAGGGTGGACAGAGACTATGGCTACACCTTC | CAWRVDRDYGYTF
TRBJ2-1 | TRBV30 | TRBD2 | . | TGTGCCTGGAGTGTACTAGCGGGCTACAATGAGCAGTTCTTC | CAWSVLAGYNEQFF
TRBJ2-1 | TRBV7-2 | . | . | TGTGCCAGCAGCTCCCGCCAGGGGGGTTCCCAGAGCTCCTACAATGAGCAGTTCTTC | CASSSRQGGSQSSYNEQFF
TRBJ1-4 | TRBV28 | . | . | TGTGCCAGCAGCCTTGGGGGGGACGAAAAACTGTTTTTT | CASSLGGDEKLFF
TRBJ1-2 | TRBV5-6 | TRBD1 | . | TGTGCCAGCAGCTTTCCGGGACAGGGGGCTGGCTACACCTTC | CASSFPGQGAGYTF
TRBJ2-2 | TRBV10-1 | TRBD2 | . | TGCGCCAGCATGAGCGGGAGCGGCACCGGGGAGCTGTTTTTT | CASMSGSGTGELFF
TRBJ2-2 | TRBV28 | TRBD2 | . | TGTGCCAGCAGTGCCACTAGCGGGATGAACACCGGGGAGCTGTTTTTT | CASSATSGMNTGELFF
TRBJ1-1 | TRBV7-8 | TRBD1 | . | TGTGCCAGCAGCCCGAGGGTCGGGACAGGGGGCATGTTGAACACTGAAGCTTTCTTT | CASSPRVGTGGMLNTEAFF
TRBJ2-1 | TRBV19 | . | . | TGTGCCAGTAGTATCCGGGAGAAGTCACCCTACAATGAGCAGTTCTTC | CASSIREKSPYNEQFF
TRBJ2-7 | TRBV27 | . | few | TGTGCCAGCAGTCGGAGGGGGGGGGCCTACGAGCAGTACTTC | CASSRRGGAYEQYF
TRBJ2-7 | TRBV27 | . | . | TGTGCCAGCAGTCCGGACGTCTTAGGGGCCGAGCAGTACTTC | CASSPDVLGAEQYF
TRBJ1-1 | TRBV28 | TRBD1 | . | TGTGCCAGCACGGAGGGGGCACGTTATACTGAAGCTTTCTTT | CASTEGARYTEAFF
TRBJ1-2 | TRBV10-1 | . | few | TGCGCCAGCAGTGAGTCGGGAGGCCTGGGCTACACCTTC | CASSESGGLGYTF